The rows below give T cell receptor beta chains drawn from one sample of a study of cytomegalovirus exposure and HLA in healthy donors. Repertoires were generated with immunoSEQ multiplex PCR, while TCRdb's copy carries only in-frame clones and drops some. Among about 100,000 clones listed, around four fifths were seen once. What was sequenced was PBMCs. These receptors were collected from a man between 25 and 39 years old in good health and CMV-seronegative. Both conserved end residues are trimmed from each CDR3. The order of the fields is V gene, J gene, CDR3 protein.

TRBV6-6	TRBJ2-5	ASSPTGMSQETQY
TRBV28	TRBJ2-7	ASSPGQGEQY
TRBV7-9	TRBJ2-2	SSSATRGVGELF
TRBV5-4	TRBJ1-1	ASSLTKEGTEAF
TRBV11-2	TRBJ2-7	ASSLGGRGYEQY
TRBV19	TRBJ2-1	ASSISAGGPLEQF
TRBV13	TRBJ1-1	ASSLDDSQNTEAF
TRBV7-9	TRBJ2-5	ASSSSTGFETQY
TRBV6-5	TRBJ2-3	ASIDSFTDTQY
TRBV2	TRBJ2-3	ASSDGTASTDTQY
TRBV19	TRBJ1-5	ASSIEVGGGASQPQH
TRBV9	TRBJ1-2	ASSVGDRVYGYT
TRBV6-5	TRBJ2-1	ASSYSLGQGYNEQF
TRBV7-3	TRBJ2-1	ASSALPGLAGESEQF
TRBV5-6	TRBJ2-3	ASSLGRGYTQY
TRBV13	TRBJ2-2	ASSSRQGTTTGELF
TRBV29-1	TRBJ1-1	SSGQLNTEAF
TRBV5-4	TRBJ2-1	ASSDPGLAGGWNEQF
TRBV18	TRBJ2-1	ASSEGGAYNEQF
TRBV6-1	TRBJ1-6	ASSVIGAGSPLH
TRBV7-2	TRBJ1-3	ASSRLWAGDGNTIY
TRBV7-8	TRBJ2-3	ASSVTTGATDTQY
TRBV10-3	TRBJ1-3	AIKGQGESGNTIY
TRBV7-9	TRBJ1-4	ASSPWDNSNEKLF
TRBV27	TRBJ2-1	ASRSSGGLIYNEQF
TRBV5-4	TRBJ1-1	ASSIQGGAEAF
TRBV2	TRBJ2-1	ASRQQHNEQF
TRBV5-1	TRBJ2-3	ASSLWPAAADTQY
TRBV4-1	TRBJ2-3	ASSHGTSMGGDTQY
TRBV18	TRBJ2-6	ASSPRTSGSGANVLT
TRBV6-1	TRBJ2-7	ASAGTSGYEQY
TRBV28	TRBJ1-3	ASSLTGALSGNTIY
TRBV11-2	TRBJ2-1	ASSRPRAGSSYNEQF
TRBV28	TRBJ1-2	ASSLARGSYGYT
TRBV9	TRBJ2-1	ASSVRASGGNEQF
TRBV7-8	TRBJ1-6	ASSLAGRDSPLH
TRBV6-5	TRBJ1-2	ASMKDRDDYGYT